The clone carrying this TCR beta chain was detected only a few times. The antigen is not known. TCRdb passed the reads through MiXCR, listing each CDR3 protein once. The sample records some 940,000 distinct CDR3 sequences, around 31% being singletons. The data originate from a study of T cell repertoires in cytomegalovirus infection. In the study overall: Recently identified HLA-C-restricted CMV epitopes and well-studied HLA-B-restricted CMV epitopes were used by the study.

V was clipped by 3 bases and J by 0 bases; unmatched bases: 9. The CDR3 consists of 17 residues. Germline V gene data show CDR1 as SGDLS and CDR2 as YYNGEE. Study-level findings and limits: Predominance within the ex vivo response was attributable to HLA-C-restricted CMV-specific TCR beta clonotypes.

Material: cultured CD8+ T cells from PBMCs, obtained from culture after CMV antigen stimulation. The receptor comes from a human donor in good health (CMV status not recorded). Some clones in this sample may be carry-over from other donors' samples. This chain uses TRBV9 with TRBJ1-2; 9 nucleotides agree with TRBD1. CDR3 loop: CASSDRDRAQTNYGYTF. CDR3 nucleotides: TGTGCCAGCAGCGATCGGGACAGGGCTCAAACTAACTATGGCTACACCTTC.